The 14 T cell receptor beta chains reported below all come from one sample, sequenced in a study of radiation and T cells in renal cell carcinoma. Data came from immunoSEQ multiplex PCR; TCRdb stores just in-frame clones and leaves some out. This table holds 100,000 to 150,000 clones, 65% to 85% found once. Time point defined: blood 2 weeks post-SBRT. Treatment reported: 15 Gy SBRT to primary tumor, nephrectomy 4 weeks later. The starting material was blood, obtained from a patient whose treatment included radiotherapy and nephrectomy. All receptors derive from a man aged 50 or older with renal cell carcinoma.

Only a few counts were recorded for this clone. The rearrangement uses TRBV6-5 and TRBJ2-7; 8 nucleotides align to TRBD2. The CDR3 covers 14 residues. Germline loops: CDR1 MNHEY, CDR2 SVGAGI. V was clipped by 5 bases and J by 10 bases; unmatched bases: 13. This CDR3 is CASSVEERTSGQYF. As DNA, the CDR3 is TGTGCCAGCAGTGTTGAAGAAAGAACTAGCGGCCAGTACTTC.

J is TRBJ1-4 and V is TRBV6-6; D gene unclear. V lost 8 bases to trimming and J lost 4 bases, with 11 bases between them. The CDR3 covers 13 residues. The germline V gene has CDR1 MNHNY and CDR2 SVGAGI (reference sequence). CDR3 DNA sequence: TGTGCCAGCGTAAGGTCCTTTAATGAAAAACTGTTTTTT. It encodes CASVRSFNEKLFF.

This clone was recorded a few times. This CDR3 reads CASSSDRAPEAFF. As DNA, the CDR3 is TGTGCCAGTAGTTCCGACAGGGCCCCTGAAGCTTTCTTT. The rearrangement links TRBV19 to TRBJ1-1; the match to TRBD1 covers 7 bases. This CDR3 is 13 amino acids long. The germline CDR1 and CDR2 sequences are LNHDA and SQIVND (reference sequence). V gave up 5 bases and J gave up 6 bases; unmatched junction bases: 6.

The chain links TRBV11-3 to TRBJ2-5; D may be TRBD2 (5 bases). Germline V gene lookup returns CDR1 SGHNT and CDR2 YENEEA. The ends were cut back, 5 bases at V and 2 bases at J, with 9 bases in the middle. This CDR3 contains 13 residues. CDR3: CASSLSGQETQYF. DNA for the CDR3: TGTGCCAGCAGCCTCAGCGGACAAGAGACCCAGTACTTC.

This clone was observed a single time. V usage is TRBV5-1 and J usage is TRBJ2-3; TRBD1 is a possible D gene (5 bases). Looked up from germline, CDR1 is SGHRS and CDR2 is YFSETQ. This CDR3 has 14 residues. Between the trimmed V and J ends, which lost 3 bases and 4 bases, there was a span of 12 bases. DNA for the CDR3: TGCGCCAGCAGCTCGCAGGGTAGGGCAGATACGCAGTATTTT. It encodes CASSSQGRADTQYF.

As to this clone: The junction departs from germline at one end; a sequencing error may be responsible. The chain employs TRBV11-2 and TRBJ2-2; D is possibly TRBD1 (5 bases). The CDR3 extends over 15 amino acids. The germline gives CDR1 SGHAT, CDR2 FQNNGV. The chain's CDR3 is CASSLSQGNTGELFF. DNA of the CDR3: TGTGCCAGCAGCTTATCGCAGGGTAACACTGGGGAGCTGTTTTTT.

This clone was detected ten times or more. The rearrangement joins TRBV7-3 to TRBJ1-4; D is undetermined. Germline V CDR1 and CDR2: SGHTA, FQGTGA. V lost 5 bases, J lost 5 bases, and 9 bases lay in between. CDR3 length: 13 residues. The CDR3, as DNA: TGTGCCAGCAGCCTCCAACCCAATGAAAAACTGTTTTTT. Protein product: CASSLQPNEKLFF.

The chain recombines TRBV10-1 with TRBJ2-2; maybe TRBD2 (6 bases). Between the trimmed V and J ends, which lost 8 bases and 1 base, there was a span of 8 bases. Germline values: CDR1 WNHNN, CDR2 SYGVQD (reference sequence). The CDR3 is 13 residues long. In DNA form, the CDR3 reads TGCGCCAGCGGAGGGGAGAACACCGGGGAGCTGTTTTTT. Protein product: CASGGENTGELFF.

This rearrangement joins TRBV18 to TRBJ2-1, with TRBD2 matching over 8 bases. Germline V CDR1 and CDR2: KGHSH, LQKENI. The CDR3 runs to 15 residues. The trim removed 2 bases at V and 4 bases at J, leaving 4 bases unmatched. This CDR3 reads CASSPGAGEYNEQFF. For the CDR3, the DNA is TGTGCCAGCTCACCAGGAGCGGGGGAATACAATGAGCAGTTCTTC.

The J gene is TRBJ2-5, the V gene TRBV2, with D tentatively TRBD1 (6 bases). This CDR3 comprises 12 residues. Trimming took 6 bases from V and 2 from J, leaving 7 bases between them. Germline V CDR1 and CDR2: SNHLY, FYNNEI. Here the CDR3 reads CASRGQQETQYF. The DNA for the CDR3 is TGTGCCAGCAGAGGACAGCAAGAGACCCAGTACTTC.

This clone appeared once. The J gene is TRBJ1-2, the V gene TRBV5-4; D is perhaps TRBD1 (5 bases). This CDR3 contains 15 residues. The V gene's germline CDR1 is SGHNT and CDR2 YYREEE (reference sequence). V lost 6 bases and J 3 bases, leaving 18 bases between the germline ends. The CDR3 coding sequence is TGTGCCAGCACCCAGGGCGGACCGGCAGACTATGGCTACACCTTC. Protein sequence: CASTQGGPADYGYTF.

For the CDR3, the DNA is TGCGCCAGCAGCCCCGAGGACGGGAACTATGGCTACACCTTC. This codes for CASSPEDGNYGYTF. The chain joins TRBV5-1 to TRBJ1-2; no reliable D call. V lost 4 bases and J lost 2, with 12 bases in between. The CDR3 has 14 amino acids. Germline CDR1 SGHRS, CDR2 YFSETQ.

The chain couples TRBV7-9 to TRBJ1-3; D is undetermined. This CDR3 is 15 amino acids long. Germline CDR1 is SEHNR and CDR2 is FQNEAQ (reference sequence). V lost 5 bases, J lost 2 bases, and 13 bases lay in between. The CDR3 reads CASSITANPGNTIYF. As DNA, the CDR3 is TGTGCCAGCAGCATTACAGCAAATCCTGGAAACACCATATATTTT.

The chain is built from TRBV4-1 and TRBJ2-5; maybe TRBD2 (6 bases). CDR3 length: 17 amino acids. The V gene's germline CDR1 is MGHRA and CDR2 YSYEKL. V was pared by 0 bases and J by 2 bases, with 16 bases between. The CDR3 sequence is CASSQELDTGTQETQYF. The CDR3 DNA follows: TGCGCCAGCAGCCAAGAATTGGATACTGGGACTCAAGAGACCCAGTACTTC.